This T cell receptor beta chain came from a study of STAT3 mutations in large granular lymphocyte leukemia. On the study more broadly: Among longitudinally sequenced T-LGLL patients, roughly half had canonical activating STAT3 mutations detected.

The CDR3 runs to 13 residues. Germline assignment: CDR1 LNHDA and CDR2 SQIVND (reference sequence). Trimming removed 6 bases from V and 4 bases from J, with 10 bases in between. Study results and caveats: Clonal expansion was inferred from samples taken at other timepoints. Every T-LGLL patient had at least one immunodominant TCRbeta clonotype. Persisting codominant clonotypes may have hidden a small pathogenic clone.

Turning to this clone: What it recognizes is unknown.

Each sample's TCRbeta library yielded on average around 42,000 productive templates. Here immunoSEQ multiplex PCR was the method, and the copy in TCRdb shows in-frame clones only, minus some. Altogether roughly 6,500 clones are present, 45% to 65% being singletons, with the ten largest covering around three quarters. The sequencing sample was made of peripheral blood mononuclear cells. This chain links TRBV19 with TRBJ1-5; no clear D. The origin of this receptor is a boy aged 5-17 years with T-cell large granular lymphocyte leukemia. Some clones in this sample may be carry-over from other donors' samples. The CDR3: CASRWADNQPQHF. CDR3 sequence (DNA): TGTGCCAGTAGATGGGCGGATAATCAGCCCCAGCATTTT.